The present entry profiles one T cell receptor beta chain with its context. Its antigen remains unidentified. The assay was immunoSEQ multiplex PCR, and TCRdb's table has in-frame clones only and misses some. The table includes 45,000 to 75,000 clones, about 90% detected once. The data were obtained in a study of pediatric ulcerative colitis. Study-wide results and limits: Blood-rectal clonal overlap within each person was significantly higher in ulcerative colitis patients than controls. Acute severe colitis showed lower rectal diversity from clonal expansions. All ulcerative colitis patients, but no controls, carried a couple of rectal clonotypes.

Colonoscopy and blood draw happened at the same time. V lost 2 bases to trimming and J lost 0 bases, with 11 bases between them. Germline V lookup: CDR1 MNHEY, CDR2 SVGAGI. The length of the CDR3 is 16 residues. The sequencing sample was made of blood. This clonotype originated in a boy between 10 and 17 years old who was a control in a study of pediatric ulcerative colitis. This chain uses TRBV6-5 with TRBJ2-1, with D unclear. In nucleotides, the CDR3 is TGTGCCAGCAGTTACCAACCATTGAGCTCCTACAATGAGCAGTTCTTC. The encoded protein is CASSYQPLSSYNEQFF.